This T cell receptor beta chain stems from a study of shared clonotypes between healthy human individuals. Study-wide results and limits: It was the non-shared clonotypes that had lower generation probabilities than clonotypes shared by all four donors. Represented diversity, genetic and exposure-history alike, was limited by few donors. Naive subsets generally had larger estimated richness than memory subsets.

V dropped 7 bases and J dropped 4 bases, with 17 bases sitting between them. Germline V gene sequence: CDR1 MNHEY, CDR2 SMNVEV (reference sequence). The CDR3 consists of 15 residues. CD45RO-negative cells were positively selected for CCR7, leaving out terminally differentiated effector memory CD45RA+ cells. Only Caucasian adults living in Nashville, Tennessee served as donors. Using immunoSEQ multiplex PCR, the repertoire was profiled, and TCRdb retains in-frame clones only, with some absent. The data hold roughly 600,000 clones, with 95% to 98% observed a single time. Points on this clone: Its antigen is undetermined.

This receptor was obtained from a man aged 25 to 40 in good health. The material sequenced was naive CD8+ T cells sorted from blood. The chain combines TRBV27 with TRBJ2-1, with D hard to call. The CDR3 region is CASTAYTLPYNEQFF. The CDR3 DNA follows: TGTGCCAGCACTGCCTACACCCTACCTTACAATGAGCAGTTCTTC.